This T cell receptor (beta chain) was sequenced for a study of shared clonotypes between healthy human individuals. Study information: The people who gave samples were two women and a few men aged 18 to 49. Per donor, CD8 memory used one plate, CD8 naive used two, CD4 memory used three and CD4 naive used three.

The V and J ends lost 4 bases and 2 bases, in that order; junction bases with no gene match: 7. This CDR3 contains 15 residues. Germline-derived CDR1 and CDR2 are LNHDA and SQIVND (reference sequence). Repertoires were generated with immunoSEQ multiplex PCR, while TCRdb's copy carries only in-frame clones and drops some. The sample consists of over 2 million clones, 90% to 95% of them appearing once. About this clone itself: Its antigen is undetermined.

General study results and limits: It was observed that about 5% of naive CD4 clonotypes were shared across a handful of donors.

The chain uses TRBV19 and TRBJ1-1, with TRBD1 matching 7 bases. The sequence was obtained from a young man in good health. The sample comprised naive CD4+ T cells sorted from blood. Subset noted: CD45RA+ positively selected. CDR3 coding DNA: TGTGCCAGTAGTACCCTACACAGGGGCAACACTGAAGCTTTCTTT. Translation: CASSTLHRGNTEAFF.